A single sample is the source of the 16 T cell receptor beta chains below, sequenced in a study of blood T cell repertoires in COVID-19. Clones were read by immunoSEQ multiplex PCR, and TCRdb kept only the in-frame ones, dropping some. The table shows some 96,000 clones, with about 85% occurring only once. Sample: peripheral blood. These receptors all come from a human donor in a cohort sampled during active COVID-19.

The chain combines TRBV3-1 (or the pseudogene TRBV3-2) with TRBJ2-5; unclear D gene. V shed 2 bases and J shed 5 bases, with 15 bases lying between them. The CDR3 spans 15 residues. Germline V gives CDR1 LGHDT, CDR2 YNNKEL (reference sequence). CDR3 loop: CASSQSVRPEETQYF. CDR3 nucleotides: TGTGCCAGCAGCCAAAGCGTTAGACCTGAGGAGACCCAGTACTTC.

The chain is built from TRBV10-3 and TRBJ1-5; no clear D gene. CDR1 ENHRY and CDR2 SYGVKD come from the germline V gene. The CDR3 extends over 13 amino acids. Trimming shortened V by 2 bases and J by 4 bases, and 6 bases separated the two germline ends. CDR3 amino acids: CAISEAENQPQHF. CDR3 bases: TGTGCCATCAGTGAGGCGGAAAATCAGCCCCAGCATTTT.

This clone was found a few times. The gene calls are TRBV5-4 and TRBJ2-6; 7 positions match TRBD1. V gave up 2 bases and J gave up 0 bases; unmatched junction bases: 5. CDR1 and CDR2 from the germline V gene are SGHNT and YYREEE (reference sequence). The length of the CDR3 is 17 residues. The CDR3 nucleotides read TGTGCCAGCAGCTTCCGGGACAGCGACTCTGGGGCCAACGTCCTGACTTTC. Encoded protein: CASSFRDSDSGANVLTF. Combining the CDR3 with reference TRBV5-4 and TRBJ2-6 gives the whole variable domain ETGVTQSPTHLIKTRGQQVTLRCSSQSGHNTVSWYQQALGQGPQFIFQYYREEENGRGNFPPRFSGLQFPNYSSELNVNALELDDSALYLCASSFRDSDSGANVLTFGAGSRLTVL.

This clone was seen a single time. This rearrangement joins TRBV19 to TRBJ2-7, with TRBD2 identical over 8 bases. The CDR3 is 16 amino acids. CDR1 and CDR2 from the germline V gene are LNHDA and SQIVND (reference sequence). V was pared by 0 bases and J by 0 bases, with 4 bases of the junction left unmatched. As DNA, the CDR3 is TGTGCCAGTAGTATAGATCTGAGCGGGGGCTCCTACGAGCAGTACTTC. Protein sequence: CASSIDLSGGSYEQYF. Based on the CDR3 plus reference TRBV19 and TRBJ2-7, the full variable domain is DGGITQSPKYLFRKEGQNVTLSCEQNLNHDAMYWYRQDPGQGLRLIYYSQIVNDFQKGDIAEGYSVSREKKESFPLTVTSAQKNPTAFYLCASSIDLSGGSYEQYFGPGTRLTVT.

This sequence joins TRBV3-1 (or the pseudogene TRBV3-2) and TRBJ1-2; the D is unclear. Trimming took 0 bases from V and 6 from J, leaving 8 bases between them. CDR3 length equals 13 residues. CDR1 and CDR2 (germline): LGHDT, YNNKEL (reference sequence). The CDR3 DNA is TGTGCCAGCAGCCAAGAGTATGCGAATGGCTACACCTTC. Protein: CASSQEYANGYTF.

In its sample, this clone was seen many times. This chain uses TRBV20-1 with TRBJ1-2; D might be TRBD1 (5 bases). Looked up from germline, CDR1 is DFQATT and CDR2 is SNEGSKA (reference sequence). Trimming stripped 3 bases from V and 8 bases from J, with 10 bases between. CDR3 length: 11 amino acids. As DNA, the CDR3 is TGCAGTGCTAGCAACTACAGGGGCTACACCTTC. It specifies CSASNYRGYTF.

V gene TRBV10-2 combines with J gene TRBJ1-5; a possible D gene is TRBD1 (6 bases). From germline, CDR1 is WSHSY and CDR2 SAAADI. Trimming cost V 0 bases and J 3 bases, with 9 bases left between them. The CDR3 has 15 residues. CDR3 DNA: TGCGCCAGCAGTGAGTCGGGACACCCCAATCAGCCCCAGCATTTT. This translates into CASSESGHPNQPQHF.

The CDR3 DNA is TGTGCCAGCAGCCTTGACAGGAGCTTCACAGATACGCAGTATTTT. Its translation is CASSLDRSFTDTQYF. The genes are TRBV5-8 and TRBJ2-3; a possible D gene is TRBD1 (6 bases). The germline CDR1 and CDR2 sequences are SGHTS and YDEGEE. Trimming left V 4 bases short and J 2 bases short, with 14 bases between. The CDR3 covers 15 residues.

The chain uses TRBV5-1 and TRBJ1-2, with D maybe TRBD1 (5 bases). V shed 4 bases and J shed 8 bases, with 18 bases lying between them. CDR3 length equals 14 residues. CDR1 SGHRS and CDR2 YFSETQ come from the germline V gene. The DNA of the CDR3 is TGCGCCAGCAGCCAATTGGCTGCAGGGAACGGCTACACCTTC. Translation: CASSQLAAGNGYTF.

The chain joins TRBV13 to TRBJ1-1; D ambiguous. V lost 5 bases and J 0 bases, leaving 13 bases between the germline ends. Per the germline V gene, CDR1 is PRHDT and CDR2 is FYEKMQ (reference sequence). This CDR3 is 15 amino acids long. The CDR3 sequence is CASSRGSGVNTEAFF. The CDR3 coding sequence is TGTGCCAGCAGCCGTGGATCAGGCGTGAACACTGAAGCTTTCTTT. The full variable domain, completed using reference TRBV13 and TRBJ1-1, is AAGVIQSPRHLIKEKRETATLKCYPIPRHDTVYWYQQGPGQDPQFLISFYEKMQSDKGSIPDRFSAQQFSDYHSELNMSSLELGDSALYFCASSRGSGVNTEAFFGQGTRLTVV.

This clone was counted a few times. The chain is built from TRBV11-2 and TRBJ2-1; TRBD1 might be the D (6 bases). Germline CDR1 reads SGHAT; CDR2 reads FQNNGV. The CDR3 totals 15 residues. V was clipped by 6 bases and J by 5 bases, with 17 bases between them. The CDR3 sequence is CASRIQGSWNNEQFF. The CDR3 DNA reads TGTGCCAGCAGAATACAGGGATCTTGGAACAATGAGCAGTTCTTC.

The genes are TRBV6-5 and TRBJ2-7, with 10 nucleotides matching TRBD1. Trimming at V came to 6 bases and at J to 2 bases, leaving 4 bases not matched to a gene. Germline values: CDR1 MNHEY, CDR2 SVGAGI. CDR3 size: 14 residues. CDR3 protein: CASRGQGSTYEQYF. The CDR3 nucleotides read TGTGCCAGCAGGGGACAGGGGAGTACCTACGAGCAGTACTTC.

The table lists this clone with a count of one. The chain combines TRBV7-9 with TRBJ1-1; D gene uncertain. The germline V gene has CDR1 SEHNR and CDR2 FQNEAQ (reference sequence). This CDR3 has 13 residues. V dropped 11 bases and J dropped 0 bases, with 13 bases sitting between them. CDR3 region: CAAARSLNTEAFF. DNA of the CDR3: TGTGCCGCCGCCCGGAGCCTGAACACTGAAGCTTTCTTT.

The chain combines TRBV4-1 with TRBJ2-1; 12 bases match TRBD2. CDR1 MGHRA and CDR2 YSYEKL come from the germline V gene. CDR3 length: 15 residues. V was pared by 3 bases and J by 4 bases, with 1 base of the junction left unmatched. CDR3 in amino acids: CASSQTSGSYNEQFF. The CDR3 nucleotides are TGCGCCAGCAGCCAGACTAGCGGGAGTTACAATGAGCAGTTCTTC.

The rearrangement uses TRBV5-1 and TRBJ2-2; 15 bases line up with TRBD2. Germline V gene data show CDR1 as SGHRS and CDR2 as YFSETQ. Losses at the gene ends were 3 bases for V and 4 bases for J; bases not matched to a gene: 7. The CDR3 totals 18 residues. CDR3 sequence: CASSSRGLAGGVTGELFF. Here the CDR3 DNA reads TGCGCCAGCAGCTCAAGGGGACTAGCGGGAGGTGTCACCGGGGAGCTGTTTTTT.

V and J are TRBV5-5 and TRBJ2-2, with TRBD2 identical over 10 bases. Germline V gene lookup returns CDR1 SGHKS and CDR2 YYEKEE (reference sequence). V was pared by 3 bases and J by 4 bases, with 9 bases of the junction left unmatched. CDR3 size: 17 residues. The CDR3 is CASSWTPGLARTGELFF. The CDR3 DNA sequence: TGTGCCAGCAGCTGGACACCGGGACTAGCGCGCACCGGGGAGCTGTTTTTT.